Detailed here is one T cell receptor (beta chain). Its specificity is not known. These data are taken from a study of shared clonotypes between healthy human individuals. About the study: CD4 naive and CD4 memory each took three plates per donor, while CD8 naive took two and CD8 memory one. General study findings and limits: Some clonotypes were shared by all four sorted-subset donors, while others were not shared. The non-shared ones had lower generation probabilities than the shared ones.

The CDR3 contains 13 residues. V was shortened by 5 bases and J by 1 base, with 9 bases between the two germline ends. The germline V gene has CDR1 KGHSH and CDR2 LQKENI. This table comes from immunoSEQ multiplex PCR, and its TCRdb copy is limited to in-frame clones, with some not included. This sample has more than 400,000 clones, with around 95% found just once. This clonotype was sampled from a woman aged 30 to 39 in good health. This rearrangement joins TRBV18 to TRBJ2-7; possible D gene TRBD1, 5 bases. The sequencing input was naive CD4+ T cells sorted from blood. Subset given: CD45RA+ positively selected. The CDR3 DNA reads as TGTGCCAGCTCATCGACAGCTTCCTACGAGCAGTACTTC. Protein sequence: CASSSTASYEQYF.